This record looks at one T cell receptor (beta chain) sequence and its context. Its antigen remains unidentified. Described treatment: oral pan-JAK inhibitor, 5-10 mg twice daily. The sample belongs to a study of CD8+ T cells in alopecia areata. Study at large: Severity scores in treated patients reflected the percentage of scalp affected. Study-wide points: Scalp repertoires also include resident alphabeta T cells from normal skin. Persistence in scalp and blood during tofacitinib was observed for many expanded lesional clones.

After removal of 0 bases from V and 4 bases from J, the junction contained 5 bases not matched to a gene. The V gene's germline CDR1 is LNHNV and CDR2 YYDKDF (reference sequence). The length of the CDR3 is 16 residues. Sequencing relied on a cDNA template that was reverse transcribed from extracted RNA. The assay was immunoSEQ multiplex PCR, and TCRdb's table has in-frame clones only and misses some. The sample has 200,000 to 250,000 clones, roughly 40% seen once. The TCR was taken from a human donor with alopecia areata. Sequences were derived from CD4+ T cells sorted from blood, sampled between weeks 36 and 40, from a patient treated with tofacitinib. The chain joins TRBV15 to TRBJ2-7; 11 bases agree with TRBD2. The CDR3 nucleotides are TGTGCCACCAGCAGAGATCTTAGCGGGAGGGGGTACGAGCAGTACTTC. Residues: CATSRDLSGRGYEQYF.